This T cell receptor (beta chain) derives from a study of blood T cell repertoires in COVID-19. Overall study: T cells, B-cell-depleted T cells, or PBMCs provided the cDNA or gDNA that served as material.

The CDR3 runs 19 residues. Germline loops: CDR1 MGHRA, CDR2 YSYEKL. V lost 5 bases to trimming and J lost 4 bases; unmatched junction nucleotides: 17. How the authors handled the data: Counts of nucleated cells, estimated from reference gene primer amplification, were obtained. The protocol was immunoSEQ multiplex PCR, while the TCRdb copy is restricted to in-frame clones and leaves out a portion. V and J calls and clone size come straight from that table; D and trimming were deduced from the DNA. Among 90,000 to 100,000 clones, around 80% were seen once, and the ten largest hold roughly 25%. V is TRBV4-1 and J is TRBJ2-2, with 9 positions matching TRBD2. The clonotype comes from a man aged 55 to 70 with acute or convalescent COVID-19. Sequenced material: peripheral blood. The CDR3 is CASSYRSGGTTTGTGELFF. In DNA, the CDR3 is TGCGCCAGCAGCTACCGAAGCGGGGGGACCACCACGGGCACCGGGGAGCTGTTTTTT.